This record covers a single TCR beta chain. This entry comes from a study of blood T cell repertoires in COVID-19. Study summary: Collection of acute and convalescent COVID-19 samples took place in the United States, Italy and Spain. The analysed material was cDNA or gDNA that came from T cells, B-cell-depleted T cells, or PBMCs.

Sequenced by immunoSEQ multiplex PCR; TCRdb stores in-frame clones only, minus some. The data show about 160,000 clones, approximately 91% seen once. This TCR derives from a man aged 18 to 29 with acute or convalescent COVID-19. Sequencing was carried out using peripheral blood.

CDR3 region: CASSPKGPDTQYF. CDR3 coding DNA: TGTGCCAGCAGCCCTAAGGGGCCAGATACGCAGTATTTT. The chain links TRBV7-9 to TRBJ2-3, with a weak D call TRBD1 (5 bases). V gave up 5 bases and J gave up 4 bases, with 10 bases separating them. CDR1 SEHNR and CDR2 FQNEAQ come from the germline V gene (reference sequence). This CDR3 is 13 amino acids long.